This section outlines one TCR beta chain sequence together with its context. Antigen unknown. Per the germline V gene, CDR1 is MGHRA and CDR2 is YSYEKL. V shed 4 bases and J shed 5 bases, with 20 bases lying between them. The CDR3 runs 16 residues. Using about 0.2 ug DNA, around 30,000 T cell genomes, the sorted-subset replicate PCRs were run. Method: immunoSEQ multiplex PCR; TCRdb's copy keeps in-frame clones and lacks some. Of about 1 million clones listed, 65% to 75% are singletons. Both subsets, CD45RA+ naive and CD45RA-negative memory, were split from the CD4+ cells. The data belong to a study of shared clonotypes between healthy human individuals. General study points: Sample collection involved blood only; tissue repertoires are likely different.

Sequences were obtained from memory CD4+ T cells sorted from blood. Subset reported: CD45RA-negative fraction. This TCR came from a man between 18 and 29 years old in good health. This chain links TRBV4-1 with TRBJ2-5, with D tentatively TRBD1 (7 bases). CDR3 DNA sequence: TGCGCCAGCAGCCTTCCAGGGGGGCGGCTTTCGGAGACCCAGTACTTC. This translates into CASSLPGGRLSETQYF.